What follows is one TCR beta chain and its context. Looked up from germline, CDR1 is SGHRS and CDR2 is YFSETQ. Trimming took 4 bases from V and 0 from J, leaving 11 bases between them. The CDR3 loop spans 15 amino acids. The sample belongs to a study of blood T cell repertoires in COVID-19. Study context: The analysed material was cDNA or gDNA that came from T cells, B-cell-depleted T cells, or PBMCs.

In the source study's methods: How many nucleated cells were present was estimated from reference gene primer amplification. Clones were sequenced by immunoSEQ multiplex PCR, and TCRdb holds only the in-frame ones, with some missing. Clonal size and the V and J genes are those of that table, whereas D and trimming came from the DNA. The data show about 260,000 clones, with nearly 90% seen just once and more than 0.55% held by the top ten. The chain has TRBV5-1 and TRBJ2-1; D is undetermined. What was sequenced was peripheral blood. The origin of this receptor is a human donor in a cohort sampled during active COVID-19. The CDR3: CASSPSRGSYNEQFF. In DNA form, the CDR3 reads TGCGCCAGCAGCCCCTCCCGAGGCTCCTACAATGAGCAGTTCTTC.